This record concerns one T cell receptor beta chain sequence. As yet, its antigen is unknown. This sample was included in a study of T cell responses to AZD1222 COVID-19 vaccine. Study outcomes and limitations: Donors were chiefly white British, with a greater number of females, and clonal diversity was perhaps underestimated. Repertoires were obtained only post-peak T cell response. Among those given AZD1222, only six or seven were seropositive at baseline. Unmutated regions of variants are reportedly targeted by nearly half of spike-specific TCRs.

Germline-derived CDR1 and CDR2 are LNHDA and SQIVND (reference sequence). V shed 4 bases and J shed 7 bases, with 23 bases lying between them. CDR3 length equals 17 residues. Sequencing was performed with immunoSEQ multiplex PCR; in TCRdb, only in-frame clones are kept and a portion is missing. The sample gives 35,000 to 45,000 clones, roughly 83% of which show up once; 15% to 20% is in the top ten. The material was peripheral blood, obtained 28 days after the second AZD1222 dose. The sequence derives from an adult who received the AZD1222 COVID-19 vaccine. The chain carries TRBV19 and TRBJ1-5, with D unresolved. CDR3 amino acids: CASSTPVARQIRQPQHF. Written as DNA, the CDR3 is TGTGCCAGTAGTACCCCCGTCGCACGGCAGATCCGCCAGCCCCAGCATTTT.